Sequencing of this T cell receptor (beta chain) was carried out in a study of cytomegalovirus exposure and HLA in healthy donors. Points on this clone: The antigen remains unidentified.

Overall study results and limits: Later analysis showed TCR association rates varying by HLA locus, highest for DRB1 and lowest for HLA-C. Some highly shared sequence variants likely arose as a pipeline artifact.

A multiplex PCR was run with 60 Vbeta primers and 13 Jbeta primers. The data were produced by immunoSEQ multiplex PCR, yet TCRdb's version contains in-frame clones alone and is incomplete. The sample includes roughly 100,000 clones, approximately 71% seen only once; the top ten take 2% to 3%. V was clipped by 3 bases and J by 5 bases; unmatched bases: 7. Germline V lookup: CDR1 MDHEN, CDR2 SYDVKM. This CDR3 is 15 amino acids long. V gene TRBV28 combines with J gene TRBJ1-1; 9 nucleotides line up with TRBD1. The sequenced sample was PBMCs. The receptor's source is a middle-aged man in good health and CMV-seronegative. CDR3 DNA sequence: TGTGCCAGCAGTTTGCCCGGGACAGGGATGACTGAAGCTTTCTTT. This translates into CASSLPGTGMTEAFF.